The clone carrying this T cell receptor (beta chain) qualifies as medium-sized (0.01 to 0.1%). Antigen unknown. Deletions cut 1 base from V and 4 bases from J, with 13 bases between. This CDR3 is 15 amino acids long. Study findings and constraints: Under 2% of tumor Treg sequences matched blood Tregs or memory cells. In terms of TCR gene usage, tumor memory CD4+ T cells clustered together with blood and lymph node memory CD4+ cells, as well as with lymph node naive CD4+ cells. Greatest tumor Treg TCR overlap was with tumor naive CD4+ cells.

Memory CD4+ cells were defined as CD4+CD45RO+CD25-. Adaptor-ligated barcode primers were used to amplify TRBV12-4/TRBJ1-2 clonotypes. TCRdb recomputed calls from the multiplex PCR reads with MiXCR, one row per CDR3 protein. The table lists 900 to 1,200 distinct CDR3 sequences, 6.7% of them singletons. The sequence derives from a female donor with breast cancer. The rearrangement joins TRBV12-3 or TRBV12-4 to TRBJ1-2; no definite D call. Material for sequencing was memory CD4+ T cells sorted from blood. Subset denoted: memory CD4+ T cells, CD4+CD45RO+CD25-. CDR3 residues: CASSLEPGLGYGYTF. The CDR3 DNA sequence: TGTGCCAGCAGTTTAGAGCCAGGCCTCGGCTATGGCTACACCTTC.